This T cell receptor (beta chain) was obtained from a study of blood T cell repertoires in COVID-19. Across the study: Both acute and convalescent COVID-19 samples were obtained from the United States, Italy and Spain. The cDNA or gDNA used as material had been derived from T cells, B-cell-depleted T cells, or PBMCs.

The CDR3 loop spans 16 amino acids. With V trimmed by 5 bases and J by 5 bases, 11 bases remained unmatched. CDR1 and CDR2 from the germline V gene are LGHDT and YNNKEL (reference sequence). The authors' processing: Amplification with reference gene primers provided the estimates of nucleated cell counts. Some clones are missing from TCRdb's copy, which holds only in-frame ones; the method was immunoSEQ multiplex PCR. The V and J calls and clone size come from that table; D and trimming were worked out from the DNA. The data contain 100,000 or so clones, 80% to 90% of them singletons. This sequence originates from an elderly woman with acute or convalescent COVID-19. The V and J genes are TRBV3-1 (or the pseudogene TRBV3-2) and TRBJ1-4; 7 bases are a match to TRBD1. The material sequenced was peripheral blood. CDR3 amino acids: CASSNGKGQLNEKLFF. CDR3 nucleotide sequence: TGTGCCAGCAGCAACGGGAAGGGACAGCTGAATGAAAAACTGTTTTTT.